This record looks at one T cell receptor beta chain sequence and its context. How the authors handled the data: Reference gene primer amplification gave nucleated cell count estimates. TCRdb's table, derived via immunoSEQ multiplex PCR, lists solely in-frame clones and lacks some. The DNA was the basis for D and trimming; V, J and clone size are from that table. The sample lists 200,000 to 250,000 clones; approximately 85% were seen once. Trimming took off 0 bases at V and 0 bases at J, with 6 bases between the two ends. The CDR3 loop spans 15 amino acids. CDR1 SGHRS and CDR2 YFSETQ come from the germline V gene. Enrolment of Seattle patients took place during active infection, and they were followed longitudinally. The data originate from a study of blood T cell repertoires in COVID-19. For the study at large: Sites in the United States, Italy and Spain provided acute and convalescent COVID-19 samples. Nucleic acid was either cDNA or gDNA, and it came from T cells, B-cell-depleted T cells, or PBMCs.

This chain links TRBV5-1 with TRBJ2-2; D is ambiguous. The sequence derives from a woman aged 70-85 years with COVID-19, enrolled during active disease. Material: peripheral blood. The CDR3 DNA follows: TGCGCCAGCAGCTTGGGAACAACGAACACCGGGGAGCTGTTTTTT. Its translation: CASSLGTTNTGELFF.